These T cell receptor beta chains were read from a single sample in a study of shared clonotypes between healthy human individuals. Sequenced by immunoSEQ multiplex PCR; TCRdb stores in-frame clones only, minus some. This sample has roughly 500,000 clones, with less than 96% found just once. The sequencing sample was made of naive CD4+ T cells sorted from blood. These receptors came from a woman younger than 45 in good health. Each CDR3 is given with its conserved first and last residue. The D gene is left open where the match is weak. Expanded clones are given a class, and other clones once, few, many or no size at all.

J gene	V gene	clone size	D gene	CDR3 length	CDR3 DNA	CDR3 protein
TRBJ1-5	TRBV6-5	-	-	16	TGTGCCAGCAGTTACTCGATCCCACAGGACCGATGGCCCCAGCATTTT	CASSYSIPQDRWPQHF
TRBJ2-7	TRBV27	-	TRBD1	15	TGTGCCAGCAGCCCCCTAACAGGGGCCACCTACGAGCAGTACTTC	CASSPLTGATYEQYF
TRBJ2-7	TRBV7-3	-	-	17	TGTGCCAGCAGCTTAACGGGACCCTCTCGTGCTCATTACGAGCAGTACTTC	CASSLTGPSRAHYEQYF
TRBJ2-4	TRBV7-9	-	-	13	TGTGCCAGCAGCTTAGCAGATCGCGACATTCAGTACTTC	CASSLADRDIQYF
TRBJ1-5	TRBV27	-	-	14	TGTGCCAGCAGTTCCGGGAACTTTCATCAGCCCCAGCATTTT	CASSSGNFHQPQHF
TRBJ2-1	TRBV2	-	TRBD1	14	TGTGCCAGCTCCGGGACAGGGATTTGGGATGAGCAGTTCTTC	CASSGTGIWDEQFF
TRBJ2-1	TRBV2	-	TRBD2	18	TGTGCCAGCAGTGAAGCGCGATTCGGGACTAGAACCTACAATGAGCAGTTCTTC	CASSEARFGTRTYNEQFF
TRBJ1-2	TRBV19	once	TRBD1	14	TGTGCCAGTAGTACGCAACAGGGGCGGTATGGCTACACCTTC	CASSTQQGRYGYTF
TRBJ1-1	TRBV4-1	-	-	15	TGCGCCAGCAGCCAAGTGACAGGCCTTGGAGCTGAAGCTTTCTTT	CASSQVTGLGAEAFF
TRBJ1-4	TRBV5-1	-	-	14	TGCGCCAGCAGCTTGGCGGGGGAAGGGGAAAAACTGTTTTTT	CASSLAGEGEKLFF
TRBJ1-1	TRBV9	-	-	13	TGTGCCAGCAGCATACAGGGGAACACTGAAGCTTTCTTT	CASSIQGNTEAFF
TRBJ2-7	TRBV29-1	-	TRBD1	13	TGCAGCGCCCGCCGACAGGGGGGCTACGAGCAGTACTTC	CSARRQGGYEQYF
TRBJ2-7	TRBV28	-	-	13	TGTGCCAGCAGTGCGTACGCTAGCAACGAGCAGTACTTC	CASSAYASNEQYF
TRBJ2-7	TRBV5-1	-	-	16	TGCGCCAGCAGCTTTGAACCCGGGACTCCGGCCTACGAGCAGTACTTC	CASSFEPGTPAYEQYF
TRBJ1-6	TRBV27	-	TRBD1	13	TGTGCCAGCTCCGGGACAGCTAATTCACCCCTCCACTTT	CASSGTANSPLHF
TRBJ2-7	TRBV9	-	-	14	TGTGCCAGCAGCCATACAGACAGGAGTCACGAGCAGTACTTC	CASSHTDRSHEQYF
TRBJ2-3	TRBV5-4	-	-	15	TGTGCCAGCAGCCTCCCACAGGGGGGGACAGATACGCAGTATTTT	CASSLPQGGTDTQYF
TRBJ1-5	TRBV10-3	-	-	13	TGTGCCATCAGTGGCAGTAACAATCAGCCCCAGCATTTT	CAISGSNNQPQHF
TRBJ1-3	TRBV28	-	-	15	TGTGCCAGCAGAACTCGGACCGGCTCTGGAAACACCATATATTTT	CASRTRTGSGNTIYF
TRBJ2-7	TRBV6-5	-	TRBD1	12	TGTGCCAGCAATACAGGGGGCCGAGAGCAGTACTTC	CASNTGGREQYF
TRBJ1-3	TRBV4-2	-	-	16	TGTGCCAGCAGCCAAGAGAGTACGGCTTCCTTGAACACCATATATTTT	CASSQESTASLNTIYF
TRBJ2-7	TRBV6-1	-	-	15	TGTGCCCGTGTAATAATGGGGACACAAGCCTACGAGCAGTACTTC	CARVIMGTQAYEQYF
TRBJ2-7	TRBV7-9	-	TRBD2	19	TGTGCCAGCAGCTCCAAGGATTGGGGCGGTAGCGGGAGTTCCTACGAGCAGTACTTC	CASSSKDWGGSGSSYEQYF
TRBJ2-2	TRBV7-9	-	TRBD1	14	TGTGCCAGCAGCTTATCAGGGGGCAACGGGGAGCTGTTTTTT	CASSLSGGNGELFF